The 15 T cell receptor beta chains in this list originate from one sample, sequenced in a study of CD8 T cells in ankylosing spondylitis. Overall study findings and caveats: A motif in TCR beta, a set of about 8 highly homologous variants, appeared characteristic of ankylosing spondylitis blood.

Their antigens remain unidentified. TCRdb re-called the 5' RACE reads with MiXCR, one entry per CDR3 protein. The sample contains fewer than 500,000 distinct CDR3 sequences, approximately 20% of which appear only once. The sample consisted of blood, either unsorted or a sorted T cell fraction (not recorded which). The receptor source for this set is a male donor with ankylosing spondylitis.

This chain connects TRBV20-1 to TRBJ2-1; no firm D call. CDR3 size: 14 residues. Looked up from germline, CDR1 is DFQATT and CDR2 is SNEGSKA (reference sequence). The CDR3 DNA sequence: TGCAGCGTGCCCGGCCTAGGCTCCTACAATGAGCAGTTCTTC. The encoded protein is CSVPGLGSYNEQFF.

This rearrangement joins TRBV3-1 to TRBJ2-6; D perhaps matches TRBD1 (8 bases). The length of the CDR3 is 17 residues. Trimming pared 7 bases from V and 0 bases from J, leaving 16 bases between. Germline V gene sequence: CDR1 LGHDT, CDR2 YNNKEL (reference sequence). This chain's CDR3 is CASNDRGGPSGANVLTF. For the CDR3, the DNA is TGTGCCAGCAACGACAGGGGAGGGCCCTCTGGGGCCAACGTCCTGACTTTC.

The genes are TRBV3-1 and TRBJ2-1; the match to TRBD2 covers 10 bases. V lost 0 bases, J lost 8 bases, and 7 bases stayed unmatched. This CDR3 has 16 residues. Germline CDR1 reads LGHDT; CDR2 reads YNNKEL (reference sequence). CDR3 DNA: TGTGCCAGCAGCCAAGACACGGCTAGCGGGGGCGATGAGCAGTTCTTC. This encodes CASSQDTASGGDEQFF.

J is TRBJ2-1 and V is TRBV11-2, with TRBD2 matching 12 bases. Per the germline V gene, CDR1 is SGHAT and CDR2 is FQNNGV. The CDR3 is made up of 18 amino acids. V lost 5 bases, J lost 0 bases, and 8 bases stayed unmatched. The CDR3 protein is CASSPGTSGFLSYNEQFF. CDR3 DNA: TGTGCCAGCAGCCCCGGGACTAGCGGGTTCCTCTCCTACAATGAGCAGTTCTTC.

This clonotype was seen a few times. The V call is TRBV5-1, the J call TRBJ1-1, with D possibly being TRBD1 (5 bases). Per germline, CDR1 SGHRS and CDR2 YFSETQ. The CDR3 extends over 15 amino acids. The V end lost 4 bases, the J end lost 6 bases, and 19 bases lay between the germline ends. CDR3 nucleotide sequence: TGCGCCAGCAGCAGGACCCCAGGGAGCTCGCCTGAAGCTTTCTTT. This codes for CASSRTPGSSPEAFF.

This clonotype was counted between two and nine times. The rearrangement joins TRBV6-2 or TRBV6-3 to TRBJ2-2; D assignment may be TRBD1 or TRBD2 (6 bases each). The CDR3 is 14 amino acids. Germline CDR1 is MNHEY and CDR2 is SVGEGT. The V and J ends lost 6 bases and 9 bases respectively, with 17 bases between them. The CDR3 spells CASSSITRGRELFF. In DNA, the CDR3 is TGTGCCAGCAGCTCAATAACACGGGGGCGGGAGCTGTTTTTT.

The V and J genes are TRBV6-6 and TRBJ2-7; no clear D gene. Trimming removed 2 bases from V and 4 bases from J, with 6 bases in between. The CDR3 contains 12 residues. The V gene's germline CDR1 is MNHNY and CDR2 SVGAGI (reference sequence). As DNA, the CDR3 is TGTGCCAGCAGTTACACCACGTACGAGCAGTACTTC. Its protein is CASSYTTYEQYF.

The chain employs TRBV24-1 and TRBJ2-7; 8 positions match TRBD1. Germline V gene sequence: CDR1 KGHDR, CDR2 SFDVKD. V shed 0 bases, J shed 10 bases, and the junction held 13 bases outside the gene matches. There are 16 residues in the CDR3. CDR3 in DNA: TGTGCCACCAGTGATTTGTGGGACAGGTCCTCGTCGGTTCAGTACTTC. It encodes CATSDLWDRSSSVQYF.

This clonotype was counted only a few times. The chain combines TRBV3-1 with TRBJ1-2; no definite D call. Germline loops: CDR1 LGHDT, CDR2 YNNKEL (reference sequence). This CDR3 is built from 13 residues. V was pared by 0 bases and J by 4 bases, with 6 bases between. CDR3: CASSQDTGYGYTF. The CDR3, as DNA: TGTGCCAGCAGCCAAGATACCGGCTATGGCTACACCTTC.

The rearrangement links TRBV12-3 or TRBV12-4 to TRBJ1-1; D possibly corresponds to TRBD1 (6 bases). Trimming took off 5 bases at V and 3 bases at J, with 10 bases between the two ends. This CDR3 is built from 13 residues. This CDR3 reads CASSKQGYTEAFF. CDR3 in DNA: TGTGCCAGCAGTAAACAGGGTTACACTGAAGCTTTCTTT.

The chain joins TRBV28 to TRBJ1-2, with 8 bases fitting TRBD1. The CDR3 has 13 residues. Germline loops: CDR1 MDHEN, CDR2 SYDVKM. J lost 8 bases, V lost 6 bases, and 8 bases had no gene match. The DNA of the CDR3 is TGTGCCAGCAGCAACAGACAGGGGAGGGGCTACACCTTC. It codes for CASSNRQGRGYTF.

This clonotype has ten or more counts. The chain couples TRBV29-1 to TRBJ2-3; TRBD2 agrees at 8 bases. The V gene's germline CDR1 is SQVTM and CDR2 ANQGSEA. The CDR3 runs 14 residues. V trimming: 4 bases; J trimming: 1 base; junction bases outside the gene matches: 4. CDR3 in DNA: TGCAGCGTTGGCCCCGGGAGGGGCACAGATACGCAGTATTTT. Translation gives CSVGPGRGTDTQYF.

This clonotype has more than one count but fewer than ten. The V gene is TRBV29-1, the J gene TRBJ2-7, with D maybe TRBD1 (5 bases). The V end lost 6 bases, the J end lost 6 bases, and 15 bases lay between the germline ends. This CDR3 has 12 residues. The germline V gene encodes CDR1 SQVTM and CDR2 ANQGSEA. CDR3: CSVGHFRGEQYF. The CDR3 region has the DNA TGCAGCGTAGGACATTTCCGAGGCGAGCAGTACTTC.

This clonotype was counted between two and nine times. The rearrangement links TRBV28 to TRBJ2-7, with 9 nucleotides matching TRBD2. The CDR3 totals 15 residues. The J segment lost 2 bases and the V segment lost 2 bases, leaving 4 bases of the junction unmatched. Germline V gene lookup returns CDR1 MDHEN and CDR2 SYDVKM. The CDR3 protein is CASSLLSGGTYEQYF. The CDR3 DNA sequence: TGTGCCAGCAGTTTACTCAGCGGGGGGACCTACGAGCAGTACTTC.

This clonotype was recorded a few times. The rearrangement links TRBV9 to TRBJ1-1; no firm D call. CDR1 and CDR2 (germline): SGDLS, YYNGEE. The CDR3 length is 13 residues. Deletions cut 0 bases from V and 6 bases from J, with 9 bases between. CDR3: CASSVVSAAEAFF. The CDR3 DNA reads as TGTGCCAGCAGCGTAGTGTCAGCCGCTGAAGCTTTCTTT.